Listed below are T cell receptor beta chains from one sample, sequenced in a study of blood T cells in healthy people across ages. One entry per CDR3 protein, called by TCRdb with MiXCR from the 5' RACE reads. The sample lists some 920,000 distinct CDR3 sequences, about 53% seen once, with over 20% in the top ten. Sequenced sample: blood. The receptors were sampled from an older woman in good health. Each CDR3 is given with its conserved first and last residue. A D gene is named only where the DNA matches it firmly. Not all rows give a size; the values are once, few, many and, for expanded clones, a class.

D gene	clone size	V gene	J gene	CDR3 DNA	CDR3 protein
NA	NA	TRBV28	TRBJ1-5	TGTGCCAGCATTGCAGTAGGTGGTCAGCCCCAGCATTTT	CASIAVGGQPQHF
NA	few	TRBV28	TRBJ2-7	TGTGCCAGTAAGACTGGGTGGGACTACGAGCAGTACTTC	CASKTGWDYEQYF
NA	NA	TRBV2	TRBJ2-4	TGTGCCAGCAGTGATTGGGGCCCCCTAGCCAAAAACATTCAGTACTTC	CASSDWGPLAKNIQYF
NA	few	TRBV5-1	TRBJ2-2	TGCGCCAGCAGACAGGCCTTGGACACCGGGGAGCTGTTTTTT	CASRQALDTGELFF
TRBD2	few	TRBV10-3	TRBJ2-5	TGTGCCATCAGTGATGCACTAGCGGGAGGAGAGACCCAGTACTTC	CAISDALAGGETQYF
NA	once	TRBV12-3/TRBV12-4	TRBJ1-3	TGTGCCAGCAGTTACAGGAGTAGCTCTGGAAACACCATATATTTT	CASSYRSSSGNTIYF
NA	NA	TRBV20-1	TRBJ2-7	TGCAGTGCTAGAGGGCGGCCGACTACCTACGAGCAGTACTTC	CSARGRPTTYEQYF
NA	NA	TRBV5-6	TRBJ2-1	TGTGCCAGCAGCTTGTCTTACGACGCCCTGTCATACAATGAGCAGTTCTTC	CASSLSYDALSYNEQFF
NA	NA	TRBV28	TRBJ2-4	TGTGCCAGCAGTTTAAACGCGTGGGACATTCAGTACTTC	CASSLNAWDIQYF
NA	NA	TRBV5-1	TRBJ2-3	TGCGCCAGCAGCTCCAGACCCGCCGCCGGGGGTCCTAGCACAGATACGCAGTATTTT	CASSSRPAAGGPSTDTQYF
NA	NA	TRBV6-1	TRBJ1-6	TGTGCCAGCAGCGCAGGGGTTCGATCACCCCTCCACTTT	CASSAGVRSPLHF
NA	NA	TRBV21-1	TRBJ2-7	TGTGCCAGCAGCAAACTAGCGAGAGGCAATGAGCAGTACTTC	CASSKLARGNEQYF
NA	few	TRBV20-1	TRBJ2-5	TGCAGTGCCCTTAGGGGCGGGACGGCTCAAGAGACCCAGTACTTC	CSALRGGTAQETQYF
TRBD2	NA	TRBV7-2	TRBJ2-3	TGTGCCAGCAGCTTATCGCGCGGGACTAGAGATACGCAGTATTTT	CASSLSRGTRDTQYF
NA	NA	TRBV11-2	TRBJ2-7	TGTGCCAGCAGCGACAGCTTAAGAGGTCTCTACGAGCAGTACTTC	CASSDSLRGLYEQYF
NA	few	TRBV4-1	TRBJ2-7	TGCGCCAGCAGCCAAACTCGTCCGAGGGGGGGCTACGAGCAGTACTTC	CASSQTRPRGGYEQYF
NA	few	TRBV28	TRBJ2-4	TGTGCCAGCTCGCTTGAGGGGGACCAGTACTTC	CASSLEGDQYF
TRBD1	few	TRBV5-1	TRBJ1-2	TGCGCCAGCAGCTTGGAGACAGGGCTAAGTGGCTACACCTTC	CASSLETGLSGYTF
NA	NA	TRBV7-2	TRBJ1-2	TGTGCCAGCAGCTTAGACAGGGTCTTGGCCAATTATGGCTACACCTTC	CASSLDRVLANYGYTF
NA	few	TRBV7-2	TRBJ1-2	TGTGCCAGCAGCTTAGGACAGAGGAACCTGTATGGCTACACCTTC	CASSLGQRNLYGYTF
NA	NA	TRBV11-2	TRBJ2-7	TGTGCCAGCAGCAGCGTACCCTACTACGAGCAGTACTTC	CASSSVPYYEQYF
TRBD2	NA	TRBV27	TRBJ2-3	TGTGCCAGCAGTACCGGGACTAGCGGGAGAAGGTCAGATACGCAGTATTTT	CASSTGTSGRRSDTQYF
NA	NA	TRBV14	TRBJ2-1	TGTGCCAGCAGCCAAGACCATTCCTGGTACGATGAGCAGTTCTTC	CASSQDHSWYDEQFF
TRBD2	NA	TRBV4-3	TRBJ2-1	TGCGCCAGCAGCCAAGATAGCGGGAGGGGACCCGAGTTCTTC	CASSQDSGRGPEFF
NA	NA	TRBV4-1	TRBJ1-5	TGCGCCAGCAGCCAAGAAACATCCCTCGGGCAGCCCCAGCATTTT	CASSQETSLGQPQHF
NA	NA	TRBV28	TRBJ2-4	TGTGCCACCCGTTCGAGCGGGAAAAACATTCAGTACTTC	CATRSSGKNIQYF
TRBD2	NA	TRBV14	TRBJ2-7	TGTGCCAGCAGCCAAGAGGGACTAGCGGAACTCTGCGAGCAGTACTTC	CASSQEGLAELCEQYF
NA	NA	TRBV10-1	TRBJ2-7	TGCGCCAGCAGTGAGTCGCGCACAACTTCTCCCGAGCAGTACTTC	CASSESRTTSPEQYF
TRBD1	NA	TRBV5-1	TRBJ2-3	TGCGCCAGCAGCTACTATTTCGGGACAGGGAGCACAGATACGCAGTATTTT	CASSYYFGTGSTDTQYF
NA	NA	TRBV6-6	TRBJ1-4	TGTGCCGCTAAAAAAGCAACTAATGAAAAACTGTTTTTT	CAAKKATNEKLFF
TRBD2	NA	TRBV20-1	TRBJ2-1	TGCAGTGCGCGACGACCGGGACTACACTCCTACAATGTGCAGTTCTTC	CSARRPGLHSYNVQFF
NA	NA	TRBV21-1	TRBJ1-6	TGTGCCAGCAGCATGGGTTCCTATAATTCACCCCTCCACTTT	CASSMGSYNSPLHF
TRBD2	NA	TRBV20-1	TRBJ2-7	TGCAGTGCTAGAGATTGGCCTAGCGGGGACTACGAGCAGTACTTC	CSARDWPSGDYEQYF
NA	NA	TRBV20-1	TRBJ2-3	TGCAGTGCTTCCGGTGGGGACAGCGGGGGCCTTACAGATACGCAGTATTTT	CSASGGDSGGLTDTQYF
NA	few	TRBV20-1	TRBJ1-6	TGCAGTGCTAGTCGGGACCCTAATTCACCCCTCCACTTT	CSASRDPNSPLHF
NA	many	TRBV10-3	TRBJ2-7	TGTGCCATCAGTGAGGCTGGGGGGCGTTACGAGCAGTACTTC	CAISEAGGRYEQYF
TRBD2	NA	TRBV6-1	TRBJ2-3	TGTGCCAGCAGTGCCCTAGCGGGAGGGGTAGGTACGCAGTATTTT	CASSALAGGVGTQYF
NA	NA	TRBV14	TRBJ2-7	TGTGCCAACAGTACAGGGACGTTCTCCTACGAGCAGTACTTC	CANSTGTFSYEQYF
NA	NA	TRBV6-2/TRBV6-3	TRBJ1-1	TGTGCCAGCAGTTACTCGCTCCCGACAGACCACACTGAAGCTTTCTTT	CASSYSLPTDHTEAFF
NA	few	TRBV7-2	TRBJ1-1	TGTGCCAGCAGCACCGTTGGCGGGGCGGGTACTGAAGCTTTCTTT	CASSTVGGAGTEAFF
NA	few	TRBV16	TRBJ2-2	TGTGCCAGCAGCCAATGGCAAGAGGCTTCCGGGGAGCTGTTTTTT	CASSQWQEASGELFF
NA	few	TRBV24-1	TRBJ2-5	TGTGCCGCCTCACAGGGGGGGATAGAGACCCAGTACTTC	CAASQGGIETQYF
NA	NA	TRBV6-5	TRBJ2-6	TGTGCCAGCAGTTACTCGACAGGGACTGCCGGGGTCCTGACTTTC	CASSYSTGTAGVLTF